This is a list of T cell receptor beta chains from one sample in a study of response to subunit inactivated influenza vaccine. Using its own MiXCR run on the RT-PCR reads, TCRdb lists one record per CDR3 protein. Here the sample spans 650,000 to 800,000 distinct CDR3 sequences, less than 20% being singletons. The sequencing used PBMCs from blood, collected around 5 days after vaccination. These receptor sequences come from a man in his forties or fifties who received an inactivated influenza vaccine. CDR3s include the opening cysteine and the closing phenylalanine or tryptophan. A D gene is named only where the DNA matches it firmly. Size tells how often a clone was seen (once, few, many) or the class of an expanded clone, and some rows leave it out.

18 TRBJ2-5 TRBD2 TRBV10-3 few CAISGGRLTSGVQETQYF
14 TRBJ1-5 - TRBV7-2 - CASSPAGGRWPQHF
13 TRBJ1-1 TRBD1 TRBV12-3/TRBV12-4 - CTSSFKGRDRAFF
15 TRBJ2-7 - TRBV27 - CASSLSRGGTYEQYF
13 TRBJ2-5 - TRBV5-1 few CASSLEVEETQYF
13 TRBJ1-5 - TRBV6-2/TRBV6-3 few CASSYGVNQPQHF
14 TRBJ2-1 - TRBV24-1 few CATSQVLSYNEQFF
12 TRBJ1-3 - TRBV20-1 few CSAKHSGNTIYF
15 TRBJ1-3 - TRBV27 few CASSLQGTYGNTIYF
16 TRBJ2-7 TRBD2 TRBV20-1 - CSARGTSGRARDEQYF
14 TRBJ1-1 - TRBV20-1 few CSATVGRANGEAFF
15 TRBJ2-7 TRBD2 TRBV3-1 few CASSQDGRAGGEQYF
15 TRBJ2-1 - TRBV2 - CASSELRQEFNEQFF
15 TRBJ2-3 TRBD2 TRBV10-3 - CAISESGGSTDTQYF
11 TRBJ2-3 TRBD2 TRBV29-1 many CSVVGLAELYF
14 TRBJ2-7 - TRBV28 - CASRLTGTKYEQYF
15 TRBJ2-3 - TRBV15 few CATSRDPTATDTQYF
21 TRBJ2-1 TRBD2 TRBV10-3 few CAISEATPGLVGRASYNEQFF
19 TRBJ2-1 - TRBV18 - CASSPRGAGNLGAYNEQFF
13 TRBJ1-6 - TRBV20-1 - CSASMGNNSPLHF